A single sample gave rise to the 18 T cell receptor beta chains below, sequenced in a study of beta chain features in type 1 diabetes. Sequencing targeted expressed TCRB transcripts, as all isolated RNA had been reverse transcribed. Clones were sequenced by immunoSEQ multiplex PCR, and TCRdb holds only the in-frame ones, with some missing. The table records around 500,000 clones, approximately 10% of them present only once. The source material was naive CD4+ T cells from blood. Receptor source: a woman between 18 and 29 years old in good health.

The genes are TRBV7-9 and TRBJ2-6; no definite D call. The V end lost 5 bases, the J end lost 0 bases, and 17 bases lay between the germline ends. The CDR3 runs to 18 residues. Germline V lookup: CDR1 SEHNR, CDR2 FQNEAQ (reference sequence). CDR3 coding DNA: TGTGCCAGCAGCCCCGGGTCCTTCGCGATCTCTGGGGCCAACGTCCTGACTTTC. Its translation: CASSPGSFAISGANVLTF.

This clone was seen a handful of times. The V and J genes are TRBV7-9 and TRBJ2-1; TRBD2 aligns across 10 bases. Germline loops: CDR1 SEHNR, CDR2 FQNEAQ (reference sequence). The V and J ends lost 5 bases and 7 bases, in that order; junction bases with no gene match: 8. CDR3 length equals 15 residues. DNA of the CDR3: TGTGCCAGCAGCGATGGGACTAGCGCAAAGAATGAGCAGTTCTTC. Its translation: CASSDGTSAKNEQFF.

The chain is built from TRBV11-3 and TRBJ1-1; 9 nucleotides align to TRBD1. This CDR3 is 17 amino acids long. The V gene's germline CDR1 is SGHNT and CDR2 YENEEA. Trimming removed 0 bases from V and 4 bases from J; junction bases left unmatched: 9. For the CDR3, the DNA is TGTGCCAGCAGCTTAGATCTCGCACAGGGGGCTCTCACTGAAGCTTTCTTT. This encodes CASSLDLAQGALTEAFF.

The rearrangement links TRBV29-1 to TRBJ2-5; the match to TRBD1 covers 10 bases. Germline CDR1 reads SQVTM; CDR2 reads ANQGSEA. Trimming cost V 6 bases and J 3 bases; bases outside gene matches: 4. CDR3 size: 13 residues. The DNA of the CDR3 is TGCAGCGTGGGGACAGGGGTAAAAGAGACCCAGTACTTC. It yields the protein CSVGTGVKETQYF.

The chain joins TRBV20-1 to TRBJ1-2; 7 nucleotides line up with TRBD1. The CDR3 totals 11 residues. CDR1 and CDR2 from the germline V gene are DFQATT and SNEGSKA (reference sequence). The junction had 2 bases not matched to a gene; V was cut back by 4 bases and J by 6 bases. The CDR3 loop reads CSAKQGNGYTF. CDR3 DNA sequence: TGCAGTGCTAAACAGGGGAATGGCTACACCTTC.

This clone was found a few times. This rearrangement joins TRBV13 to TRBJ2-1; 9 bases are shared with TRBD2. Germline assignment: CDR1 PRHDT and CDR2 FYEKMQ (reference sequence). The junction had 13 bases not matched to a gene; V was cut back by 7 bases and J by 3 bases. This CDR3 has 17 residues. The DNA for the CDR3 is TGTGCCAGCACCGGAGGGTTAGCGGGAGCATACTACAATGAGCAGTTCTTC. Translating gives CASTGGLAGAYYNEQFF.

The CDR3 DNA follows: TGCAGTGCTAGAGGGCAAAAGGGAGCTTTCTTT. This codes for CSARGQKGAFF. The rearrangement uses TRBV20-1 and TRBJ1-1; D ambiguous. The length of the CDR3 is 11 residues. Trimming stripped 1 base from V and 10 bases from J, with 10 bases between. Germline V gene data show CDR1 as DFQATT and CDR2 as SNEGSKA (reference sequence).

This clone appeared a few times. The rearrangement joins TRBV4-3 to TRBJ2-2; 9 bases align to TRBD2. J gave up 7 bases and V 4 bases, and 4 bases lay outside the gene matches. The CDR3 spans 14 residues. CDR1 LGHNA and CDR2 YSLEER come from the germline V gene. CDR3 protein: CASSRTSAVGELFF. The CDR3 DNA reads as TGCGCCAGCAGCCGGACTAGCGCGGTCGGGGAGCTGTTTTTT.

The rearrangement joins TRBV18 to TRBJ1-1; TRBD1 matches 8 bases. V was clipped by 5 bases and J by 4 bases; unmatched bases: 9. The CDR3 extends over 15 amino acids. Germline V gives CDR1 KGHSH, CDR2 LQKENI. The chain's CDR3 is CASSRVGQGGTEAFF. For the CDR3, the DNA is TGTGCCAGCTCAAGAGTCGGACAGGGCGGCACTGAAGCTTTCTTT.

This clone was counted between two and nine times. The chain couples TRBV7-9 to TRBJ2-1; tentatively, D is TRBD1 (5 bases). Trimming stripped 6 bases from V and 15 bases from J, with 15 bases between. The CDR3 is 11 amino acids. Germline CDR1 and CDR2: SEHNR and FQNEAQ (reference sequence). The CDR3 is CASRGLGDWFF. The DNA of the CDR3 is TGTGCCAGCAGGGGGCTTGGAGATTGGTTCTTC.

This clone showed up just a few times. This chain uses TRBV9 with TRBJ1-2, with 7 bases matching TRBD1. V was clipped by 4 bases and J by 0 bases; unmatched bases: 9. Germline V gives CDR1 SGDLS, CDR2 YYNGEE. This CDR3 is 16 amino acids long. The CDR3 loop is CASSTLQGWSNYGYTF. Written as DNA, the CDR3 is TGTGCCAGCAGCACTCTACAGGGGTGGTCTAACTATGGCTACACCTTC.

J is TRBJ2-5 and V is TRBV2, with 10 bases identical to TRBD2. CDR3 length: 15 residues. J was trimmed by 7 bases and V by 7 bases; bases with no gene match: 12. The germline V gene encodes CDR1 SNHLY and CDR2 FYNNEI. DNA of the CDR3: TGTGCCAGCATTGGCCCTTTGGCTAGCGGGGGGACCCAGTACTTC. Its translation is CASIGPLASGGTQYF.

The chain has TRBV29-1 and TRBJ1-2; the D is unclear. This CDR3 is built from 14 residues. Trimming cost V 5 bases and J 7 bases, with 20 bases left between them. Per the germline V gene, CDR1 is SQVTM and CDR2 is ANQGSEA. CDR3 DNA sequence: TGCAGCGTTTTCCGGGATAAGGGCCCTCTTGGCTACACCTTC. As protein: CSVFRDKGPLGYTF.

This clone was seen a few times. The chain links TRBV18 to TRBJ1-1; perhaps TRBD1 as D (5 bases). The CDR3 loop spans 14 amino acids. Trimming left V 4 bases short and J 1 base short, with 10 bases between. Germline V CDR1 and CDR2: KGHSH, LQKENI. The CDR3 loop is CASSQGRGNTEAFF. The DNA for the CDR3 is TGTGCCAGCTCACAGGGAAGGGGGAACACTGAAGCTTTCTTT.

The chain carries TRBV7-2 and TRBJ2-7; TRBD1 matches 10 bases. Unmatched junction bases numbered 8, after V lost 5 bases and J lost 1 base. The germline CDR1 and CDR2 sequences are SGHTA and FQGNSA. This CDR3 spans 16 amino acids. The CDR3 loop reads CASSLTGTGDSYEQYF. CDR3 coding DNA: TGTGCCAGCAGCCTTACGGGGACAGGGGATTCCTACGAGCAGTACTTC.

Here the CDR3 reads CASSRLGQGLSYEQFF. The CDR3 coding sequence is TGTGCCAGCAGCCGTTTGGGACAGGGGTTATCCTATGAGCAGTTCTTC. The chain employs TRBV14 and TRBJ2-1, with 10 bases that match TRBD1. CDR3 length: 16 amino acids. Germline V gene sequence: CDR1 SGHDN, CDR2 FVKESK. Unmatched junction bases numbered 11, after V lost 4 bases and J lost 8 bases.

The chain is built from TRBV4-3 and TRBJ1-5; D is unclear. The length of the CDR3 is 16 residues. Germline CDR1 and CDR2: LGHNA and YSLEER. V gave up 0 bases and J gave up 7 bases, with 16 bases separating them. The CDR3 is CASSQDLTGSGQPQHF. CDR3 nucleotide sequence: TGCGCCAGCAGCCAAGATCTTACTGGGTCCGGGCAGCCCCAGCATTTT.

A few counts support this clone. This chain connects TRBV9 to TRBJ2-1; possible D gene TRBD1, 6 bases. In germline, CDR1 is SGDLS, CDR2 YYNGEE. The CDR3 length is 18 residues. V shed 5 bases and J shed 0 bases, with 21 bases lying between them. CDR3 sequence: CASSYRSGTTSSYNEQFF. CDR3 nucleotide sequence: TGTGCCAGCAGTTATCGCTCAGGGACAACTAGCTCCTACAATGAGCAGTTCTTC.